This TCR beta chain is drawn from a study of CD8 T cells in ankylosing spondylitis. Quantitative barcoded 5'-RACE was used to prepare TCR beta libraries. One entry per CDR3 protein, called by TCRdb with MiXCR from the 5' RACE reads. The sample includes about 340,000 distinct CDR3 sequences, approximately 22% seen only once; the top ten take 13%. CDR3 size: 15 residues. V was cut by 4 bases and J by 3 bases, with 13 bases left in between. Germline V CDR1 and CDR2: LGHDT, YNNKEL (reference sequence). This clonotype was detected a few times. Its antigen is unidentified. Study-level results: From matched ankylosing spondylitis synovial fluid, disease-linked clones were reportedly recovered at significantly enriched levels. CD8+ cells made up the disease-linked clones, which were relatively rare in peripheral blood. Before this, some motif variants had been reported in reactive arthritis synovial fluid and blood.

The chain couples TRBV3-1 to TRBJ2-1, with D possibly being TRBD2 (5 bases). Input material: blood, either unsorted or a sorted T cell fraction (not recorded which). This clonotype originated in a male donor with ankylosing spondylitis or in good health (not recorded which). The CDR3 DNA reads as TGTGCCAGCAGCCCGACGCGGGCGCTCTACAATGAGCAGTTCTTC. Its translation: CASSPTRALYNEQFF.